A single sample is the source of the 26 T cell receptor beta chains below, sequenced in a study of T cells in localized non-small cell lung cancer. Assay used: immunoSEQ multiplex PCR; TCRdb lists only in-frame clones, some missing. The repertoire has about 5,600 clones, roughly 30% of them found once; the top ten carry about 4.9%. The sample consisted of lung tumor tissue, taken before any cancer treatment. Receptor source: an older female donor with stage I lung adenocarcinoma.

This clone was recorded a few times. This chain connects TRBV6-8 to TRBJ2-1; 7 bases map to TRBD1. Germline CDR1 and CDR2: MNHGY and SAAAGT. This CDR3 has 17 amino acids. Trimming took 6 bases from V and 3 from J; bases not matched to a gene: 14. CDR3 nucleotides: TGTGCCAGCAGCTACCGCCCGACAGGGAACCTCTACAATGAGCAGTTCTTC. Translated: CASSYRPTGNLYNEQFF.

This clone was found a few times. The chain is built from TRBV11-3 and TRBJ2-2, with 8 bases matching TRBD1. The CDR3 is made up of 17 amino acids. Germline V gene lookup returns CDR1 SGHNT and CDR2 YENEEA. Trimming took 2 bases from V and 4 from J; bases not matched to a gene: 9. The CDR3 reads CASSLSPKTGATGELFF. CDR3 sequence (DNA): TGTGCCAGCAGCTTATCCCCCAAGACAGGGGCCACCGGGGAGCTGTTTTTT.

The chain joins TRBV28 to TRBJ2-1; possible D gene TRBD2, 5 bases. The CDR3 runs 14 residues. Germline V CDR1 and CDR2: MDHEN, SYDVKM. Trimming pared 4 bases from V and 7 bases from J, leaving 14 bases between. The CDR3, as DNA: TGTGCCAGCAGTTATCGATGGGAGAGAAATGAGCAGTTCTTC. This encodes CASSYRWERNEQFF.

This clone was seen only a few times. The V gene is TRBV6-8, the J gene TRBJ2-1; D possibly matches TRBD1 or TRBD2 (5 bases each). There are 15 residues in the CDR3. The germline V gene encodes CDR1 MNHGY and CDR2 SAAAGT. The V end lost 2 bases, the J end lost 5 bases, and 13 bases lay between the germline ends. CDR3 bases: TGTGCCAGCAGTTACGGTCGGGGCGTAAACAATGAGCAGTTCTTC. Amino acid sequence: CASSYGRGVNNEQFF.

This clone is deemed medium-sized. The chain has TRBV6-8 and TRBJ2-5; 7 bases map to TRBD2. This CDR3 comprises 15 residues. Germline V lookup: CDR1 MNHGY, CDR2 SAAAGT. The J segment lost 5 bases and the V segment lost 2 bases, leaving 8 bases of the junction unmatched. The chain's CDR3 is CASSYLAGARETQYF. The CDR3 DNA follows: TGTGCCAGCAGTTACCTTGCGGGAGCTAGGGAGACCCAGTACTTC.

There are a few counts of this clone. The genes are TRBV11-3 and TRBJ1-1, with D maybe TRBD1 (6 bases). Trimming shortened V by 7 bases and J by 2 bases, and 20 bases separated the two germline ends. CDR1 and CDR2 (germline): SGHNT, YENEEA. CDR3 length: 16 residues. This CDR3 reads CASTGVSTGPNTEAFF. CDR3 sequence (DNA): TGTGCCAGCACCGGAGTATCAACAGGGCCCAACACTGAAGCTTTCTTT. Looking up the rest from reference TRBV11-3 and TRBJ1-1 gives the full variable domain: EAGVVQSPRYKIIEKKQPVAFWCNPISGHNTLYWYLQNLGQGPELLIRYENEEAVDDSQLPKDRFSAERLKGVDSTLKIQPAELGDSAVYLCASTGVSTGPNTEAFFGQGTRLTVV.

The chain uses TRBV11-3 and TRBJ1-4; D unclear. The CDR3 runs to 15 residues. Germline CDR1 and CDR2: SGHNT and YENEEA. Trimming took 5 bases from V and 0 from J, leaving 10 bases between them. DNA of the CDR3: TGTGCCAGCAGCGTATCCAGAGCAACTAATGAAAAACTGTTTTTT. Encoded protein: CASSVSRATNEKLFF.

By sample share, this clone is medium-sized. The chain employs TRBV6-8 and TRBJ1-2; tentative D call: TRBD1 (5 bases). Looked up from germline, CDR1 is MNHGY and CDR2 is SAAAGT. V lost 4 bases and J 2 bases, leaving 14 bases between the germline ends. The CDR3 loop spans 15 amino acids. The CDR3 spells CASSSHGGRNYGYTF. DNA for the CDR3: TGTGCCAGCAGTTCTCATGGGGGAAGGAACTATGGCTACACCTTC.

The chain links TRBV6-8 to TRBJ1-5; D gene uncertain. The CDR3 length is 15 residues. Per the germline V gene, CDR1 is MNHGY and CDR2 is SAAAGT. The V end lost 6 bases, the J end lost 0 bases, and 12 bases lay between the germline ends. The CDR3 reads CASRIREYSNQPQHF. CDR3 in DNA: TGTGCCAGCAGGATCMGGGAGTATAGCAATCAGCCCCAGCATTTT.

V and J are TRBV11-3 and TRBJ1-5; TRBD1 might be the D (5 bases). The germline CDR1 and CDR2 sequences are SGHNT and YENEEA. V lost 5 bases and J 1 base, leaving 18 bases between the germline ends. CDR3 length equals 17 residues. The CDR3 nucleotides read TGTGCCAGCAGCCACCGGGAAGGCAGGGTAAGCAATCAGCCCCAGCATTTT. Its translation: CASSHREGRVSNQPQHF.

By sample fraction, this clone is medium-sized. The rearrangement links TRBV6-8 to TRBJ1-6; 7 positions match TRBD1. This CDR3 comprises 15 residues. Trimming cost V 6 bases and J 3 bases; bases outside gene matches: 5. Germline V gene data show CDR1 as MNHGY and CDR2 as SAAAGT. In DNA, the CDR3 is TGTGCCAGCAGACGACAGGGTGTCTATAATTCACCCCTCCACTTT. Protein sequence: CASRRQGVYNSPLHF.

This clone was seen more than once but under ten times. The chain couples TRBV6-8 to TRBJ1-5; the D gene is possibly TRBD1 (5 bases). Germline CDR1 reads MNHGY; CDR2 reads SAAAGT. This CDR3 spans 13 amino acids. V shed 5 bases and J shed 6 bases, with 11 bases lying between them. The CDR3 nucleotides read TGTGCCAGCAGTGGGCCAGGGAGTCAGCCCCAGCATTTT. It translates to CASSGPGSQPQHF.

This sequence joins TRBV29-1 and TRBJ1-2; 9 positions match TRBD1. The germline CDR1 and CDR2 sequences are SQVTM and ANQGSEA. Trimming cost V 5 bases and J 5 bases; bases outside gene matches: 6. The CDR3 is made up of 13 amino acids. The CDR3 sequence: CSVRTGGDYGYTF. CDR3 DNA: TGCAGCGTTCGAACAGGGGGCGATTATGGCTACACCTTC.

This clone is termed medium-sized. The CDR3 loop is CASSLDGRSSYEQYF. CDR3 bases: TGTGCCAGCAGCTTGGACGGTCGGAGCTCCTACGAGCAGTACTTC. The chain recombines TRBV11-3 with TRBJ2-7; D not certain. V lost 3 bases and J 0 bases, leaving 12 bases between the germline ends. CDR1 and CDR2 (germline): SGHNT, YENEEA. The CDR3 covers 15 residues.

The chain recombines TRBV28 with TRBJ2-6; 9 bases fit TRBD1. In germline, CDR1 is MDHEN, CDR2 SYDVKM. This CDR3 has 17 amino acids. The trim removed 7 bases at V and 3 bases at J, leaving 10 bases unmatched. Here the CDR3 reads CASTKPQGANGANVLTF. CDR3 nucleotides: TGTGCCAGCACCAAACCACAGGGGGCAAATGGGGCCAACGTCCTGACTTTC.

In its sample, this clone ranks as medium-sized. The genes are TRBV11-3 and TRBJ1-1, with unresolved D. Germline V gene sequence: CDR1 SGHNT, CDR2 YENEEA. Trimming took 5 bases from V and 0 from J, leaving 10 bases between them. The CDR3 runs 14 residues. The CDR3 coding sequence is TGTGCCAGCAGCCTCAACCTTATGAACACTGAAGCTTTCTTT. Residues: CASSLNLMNTEAFF.

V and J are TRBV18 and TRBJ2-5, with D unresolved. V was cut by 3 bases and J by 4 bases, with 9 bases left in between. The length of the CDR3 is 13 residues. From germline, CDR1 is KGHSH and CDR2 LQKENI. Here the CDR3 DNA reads TGTGCCAGCTCACCTTCCGGGTTAGAGACCCAGTACTTC. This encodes CASSPSGLETQYF.

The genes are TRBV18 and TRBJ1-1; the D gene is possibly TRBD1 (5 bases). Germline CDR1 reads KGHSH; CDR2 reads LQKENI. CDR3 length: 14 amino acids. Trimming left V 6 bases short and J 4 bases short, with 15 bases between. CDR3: CASSSGQGITEAFF. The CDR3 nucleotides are TGTGCCAGCTCGTCAGGTCAGGGAATCACTGAAGCTTTCTTT.

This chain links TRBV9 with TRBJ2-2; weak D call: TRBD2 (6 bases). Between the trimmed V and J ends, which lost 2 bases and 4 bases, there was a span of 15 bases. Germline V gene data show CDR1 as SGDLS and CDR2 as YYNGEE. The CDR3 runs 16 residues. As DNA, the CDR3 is TGTGCCAGCAGCGTTGTGGGGCGGGGAAGCACCGGGGAGCTGTTTTTT. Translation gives CASSVVGRGSTGELFF.

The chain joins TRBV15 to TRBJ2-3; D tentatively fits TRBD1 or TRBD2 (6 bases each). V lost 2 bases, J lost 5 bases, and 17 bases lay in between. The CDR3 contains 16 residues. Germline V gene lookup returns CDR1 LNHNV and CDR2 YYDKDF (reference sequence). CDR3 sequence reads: CATSRPPGAGQDTQYF. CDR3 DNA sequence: TGTGCCACCAGCAGACCCCCGGGGGCCGGCCAAGATACGCAGTATTTT.

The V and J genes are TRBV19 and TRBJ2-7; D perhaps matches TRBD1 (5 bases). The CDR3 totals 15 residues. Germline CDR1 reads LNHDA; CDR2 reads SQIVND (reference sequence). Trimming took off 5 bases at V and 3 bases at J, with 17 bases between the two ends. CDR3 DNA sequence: TGTGCCAGTAGTCCTCAATCGACAGTTATCTACGAGCAGTACTTC. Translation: CASSPQSTVIYEQYF.

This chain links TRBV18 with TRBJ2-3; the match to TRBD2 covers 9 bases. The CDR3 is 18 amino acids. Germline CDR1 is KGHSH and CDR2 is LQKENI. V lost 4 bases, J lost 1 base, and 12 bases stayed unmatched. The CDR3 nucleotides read TGTGCCAGCTCACGGGGACTAGCCGGGAGAGAGGGCACAGATACGCAGTATTTT. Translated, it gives CASSRGLAGREGTDTQYF. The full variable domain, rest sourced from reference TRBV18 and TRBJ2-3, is NAGVMQNPRHLVRRRGQEARLRCSPMKGHSHVYWYRQLPEEGLKFMVYLQKENIIDESGMPKERFSAEFPKEGPSILRIQQVVRGDSAAYFCASSRGLAGREGTDTQYFGPGTRLTVL.

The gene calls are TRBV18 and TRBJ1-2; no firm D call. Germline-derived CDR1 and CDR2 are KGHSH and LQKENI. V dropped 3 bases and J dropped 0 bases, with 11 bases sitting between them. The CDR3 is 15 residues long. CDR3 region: CASSPGVRANYGYTF. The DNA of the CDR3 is TGTGCCAGCTCACCGGGTGTGCGAGCTAACTATGGCTACACCTTC.

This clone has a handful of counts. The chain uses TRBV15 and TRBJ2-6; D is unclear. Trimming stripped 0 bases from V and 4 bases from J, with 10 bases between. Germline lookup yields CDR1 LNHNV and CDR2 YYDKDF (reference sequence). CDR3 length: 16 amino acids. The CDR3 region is CATSRDFEAGANVLTF. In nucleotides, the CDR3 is TGTGCCACCAGCAGAGATTTTGAGGCAGGGGCCAACGTCCTGACTTTC.

The chain's CDR3 is CASSFYGQGQPQHF. The CDR3 DNA is TGTGCCAGCAGCTTCTACGGGCAGGGTCAGCCCCAGCATTTT. The chain has TRBV11-3 and TRBJ1-5; D is perhaps TRBD1 (5 bases). V lost 3 bases to trimming and J lost 6 bases, with 12 bases between them. In germline, CDR1 is SGHNT, CDR2 YENEEA. This CDR3 comprises 14 residues. Using reference TRBV11-3 and TRBJ1-5 for the parts outside the CDR3, the full variable domain is EAGVVQSPRYKIIEKKQPVAFWCNPISGHNTLYWYLQNLGQGPELLIRYENEEAVDDSQLPKDRFSAERLKGVDSTLKIQPAELGDSAVYLCASSFYGQGQPQHFGDGTRLSIL.

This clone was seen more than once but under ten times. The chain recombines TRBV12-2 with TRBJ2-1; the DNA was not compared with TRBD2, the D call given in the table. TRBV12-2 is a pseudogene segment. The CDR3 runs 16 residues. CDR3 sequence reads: CASQLGRQISSDEQFF. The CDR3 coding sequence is TGTGCCAGTCAACTAGGGCGCCAGATTAGCTCCGATGAGCAGTTCTTC.